This note documents a single TCR beta chain sequence. The antigen remains undetermined. No cell sorting was done before RNA was extracted from the tissue. Distant lung tissue was collected more than 3 cm away from the tumor edge. Between August and November 2014, newly diagnosed, chemotherapy-naive lung cancer patients underwent thoracic surgery in China. The germline CDR1 and CDR2 sequences are SQVTM and ANQGSEA. This CDR3 comprises 17 residues. Unmatched junction bases numbered 18, after V lost 3 bases and J lost 5 bases. The record originates from a study of tumor and adjacent non-tumor tissue in lung cancer. The wider study: Patients comprised about eleven adenocarcinoma, 2 squamous cell carcinoma and 1 small cell lung cancer.

The study, taken as a whole, reports: Compared with tumor, normal lung showed significantly lower TCR diversity. In normal lung, the top 100 clones were significantly more dominant than in tumor.

A modified ARM-PCR protocol with three rounds of nested PCR amplified TCRbeta. TCRdb re-derived calls from the multiplex PCR reads in MiXCR, one entry per CDR3 protein. Among about 98,000 distinct CDR3 sequences listed, roughly 80% were seen once. The clonotype originates from a man in his sixties with small cell lung cancer. V usage is TRBV29-1 and J usage is TRBJ2-5; 7 bases agree with TRBD2. The sequencing sample was made of distant non-tumor lung tissue. The CDR3 here is CSVDTDDSSGMYETQYF. The CDR3 DNA reads as TGCAGCGTTGACACGGACGACTCGAGCGGGATGTACGAGACCCAGTACTTC.